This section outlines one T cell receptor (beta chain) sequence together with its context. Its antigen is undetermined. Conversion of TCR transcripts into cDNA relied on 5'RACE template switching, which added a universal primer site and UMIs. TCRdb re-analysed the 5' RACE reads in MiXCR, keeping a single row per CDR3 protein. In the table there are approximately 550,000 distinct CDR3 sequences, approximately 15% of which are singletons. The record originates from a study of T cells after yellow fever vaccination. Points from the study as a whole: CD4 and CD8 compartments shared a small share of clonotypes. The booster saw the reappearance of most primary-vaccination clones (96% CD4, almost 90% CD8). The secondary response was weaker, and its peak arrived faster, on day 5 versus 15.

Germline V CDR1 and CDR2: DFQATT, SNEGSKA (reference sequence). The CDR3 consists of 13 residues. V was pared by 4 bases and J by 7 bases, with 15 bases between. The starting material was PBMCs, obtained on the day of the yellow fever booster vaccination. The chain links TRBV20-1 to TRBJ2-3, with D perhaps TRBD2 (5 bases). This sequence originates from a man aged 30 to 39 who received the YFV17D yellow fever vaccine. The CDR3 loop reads CSAKTTNLHTQYF. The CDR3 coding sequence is TGCAGTGCTAAGACTACTAACTTGCATACGCAGTATTTT.